One and the same sample provided the 17 T cell receptor beta chains below, sequenced in a study of cytomegalovirus exposure and HLA in healthy donors. The PCR was carried out with 60 Vbeta primers and 13 Jbeta primers. The data were produced by immunoSEQ multiplex PCR, yet TCRdb's version contains in-frame clones alone and is incomplete. The repertoire holds about 64,000 clones, under 80% seen once, with 12% to 15% in the top ten. Sequenced sample: PBMCs. The source of these receptors is a male donor in good health and CMV-seropositive.

The sample holds a few counts of this clone. Other DNA sequences within the sample encode an identical CDR3. The chain has TRBV19 and TRBJ1-1; 7 nucleotides agree with TRBD1. The CDR3 totals 13 residues. CDR1 is LNHDA and CDR2 is SQIVND in the germline V gene (reference sequence). V shed 4 bases, J shed 5 bases, and the junction held 4 bases outside the gene matches. CDR3 sequence (DNA): TGTGCCAGTAGTAGAACAGGGGCGACTGAAGCTTTCTTT. Amino acids: CASSRTGATEAFF. The variable domain in full, completed from reference TRBV19 and TRBJ1-1, reads DGGITQSPKYLFRKEGQNVTLSCEQNLNHDAMYWYRQDPGQGLRLIYYSQIVNDFQKGDIAEGYSVSREKKESFPLTVTSAQKNPTAFYLCASSRTGATEAFFGQGTRLTVV.

This clone came up once. J is TRBJ1-5 and V is TRBV19; 7 bases are shared with TRBD1. The germline V gene encodes CDR1 LNHDA and CDR2 SQIVND (reference sequence). V was pared by 5 bases and J by 5 bases, with 6 bases of the junction left unmatched. This CDR3 spans 14 amino acids. CDR3 coding DNA: TGTGCCAGTAGTGTAACAGGGGACTATCAGCCCCAGCATTTT. Its protein is CASSVTGDYQPQHF.

This clone was seen a handful of times. This chain links TRBV7-2 with TRBJ2-3; D is uncertain. The CDR3 totals 14 residues. Deletions cut 1 base from V and 0 bases from J, with 5 bases between. Germline CDR1 and CDR2: SGHTA and FQGNSA. The DNA of the CDR3 is TGTGCCAGCAGCTTAGGGGCTAGCACAGATACGCAGTATTTT. It specifies CASSLGASTDTQYF. Using reference TRBV7-2 and TRBJ2-3 for the parts outside the CDR3, the full variable domain is GAGVSQSPSNKVTEKGKDVELRCDPISGHTALYWYRQSLGQGLEFLIYFQGNSAPDKSGLPSDRFSAERTGGSVSTLTIQRTQQEDSAVYLCASSLGASTDTQYFGPGTRLTVL.

As concerns this clone: The same CDR3 also results from other DNA sequences found in this sample. The V gene is TRBV5-6, the J gene TRBJ2-7, with 9 bases matching TRBD1. V was clipped by 5 bases and J by 1 base; unmatched bases: 4. Germline V lookup: CDR1 SGHDT, CDR2 YYEEEE. The CDR3 totals 14 residues. CDR3 protein: CASSPGQGSYEQYF. Here the CDR3 DNA reads TGTGCCAGCAGTCCGGGACAGGGATCCTACGAGCAGTACTTC.

Only a few counts were recorded for this clone. The rearrangement joins TRBV19 to TRBJ1-5; unclear D gene. With 6 bases removed from V and 4 bases from J, the gap between germline ends came to 7 bases. CDR3 length: 12 residues. Germline V gives CDR1 LNHDA, CDR2 SQIVND (reference sequence). This CDR3 reads CASRVRNQPQHF. CDR3 in DNA: TGTGCCAGTAGGGTACGGAATCAGCCCCAGCATTTT.

This clone was seen a few times. J is TRBJ2-7 and V is TRBV5-6; D may be TRBD1 (5 bases). The length of the CDR3 is 15 residues. V gave up 2 bases and J gave up 3 bases, with 15 bases separating them. CDR1 SGHDT and CDR2 YYEEEE come from the germline V gene. The DNA of the CDR3 is TGTGCCAGCAGCTTTGGTCGTGACAGCTACTACGAGCAGTACTTC. Translating it yields CASSFGRDSYYEQYF.

V gene TRBV27 combines with J gene TRBJ1-2; TRBD1 matches at 7 bases. Germline V lookup: CDR1 MNHEY, CDR2 SMNVEV (reference sequence). The CDR3 length is 13 residues. The V and J ends lost 10 bases and 2 bases, in that order; junction bases with no gene match: 7. The CDR3 nucleotides read TGTGCCACCGGACCGACAGGGAACTATGGCTACACCTTC. Translation: CATGPTGNYGYTF.

This sequence joins TRBV30 and TRBJ1-2; D is ambiguous. V lost 5 bases, J lost 8 bases, and 15 bases lay in between. CDR1 and CDR2 (germline): GTSNPN, SVGIG (reference sequence). CDR3 length: 12 amino acids. The CDR3 coding sequence is TGTGCCTGGGGAGGACCTCCGGGCGGCTACACCTTC. It codes for CAWGGPPGGYTF.

This clone showed up just once. The chain uses TRBV28 and TRBJ1-1, with TRBD1 as a possible D gene (6 bases). Per germline, CDR1 MDHEN and CDR2 SYDVKM. V dropped 6 bases and J dropped 0 bases, with 17 bases sitting between them. This CDR3 is 16 amino acids long. The CDR3 loop reads CASSPGGAAMNTEAFF. The CDR3 region has the DNA TGTGCCAGCAGCCCTGGGGGGGCGGCAATGAACACTGAAGCTTTCTTT.

This chain joins TRBV11-3 and TRBJ2-5; 9 bases match TRBD1. The length of the CDR3 is 15 residues. Germline trimming cut 2 bases from V and 5 bases from J; bases unmatched to any gene: 6. Germline CDR1 is SGHNT and CDR2 is YENEEA. The CDR3 region has the DNA TGTGCCAGCAGCTTACCCACAGGGGGCAAGGAGACCCAGTACTTC. Translating it yields CASSLPTGGKETQYF.

The chain joins TRBV9 to TRBJ1-1; the D gene is possibly TRBD1 (5 bases). The CDR3 has 15 amino acids. CDR1 is SGDLS, CDR2 YYNGEE, per germline. V shed 3 bases and J shed 7 bases, with 19 bases lying between them. The CDR3 loop reads CASSDGLAVRGEAFF. The CDR3 nucleotides read TGTGCCAGCAGCGACGGGCTCGCGGTAAGGGGTGAAGCTTTCTTT.

The chain combines TRBV7-9 with TRBJ1-2; possibly TRBD1 for D (6 bases). This CDR3 has 13 residues. From germline, CDR1 is SEHNR and CDR2 FQNEAQ (reference sequence). Trimming left V 7 bases short and J 7 bases short, with 16 bases between. The DNA for the CDR3 is TGTGCCAGCACCATCACGAAGGGGGTTGGCTACACCTTC. This sequence encodes CASTITKGVGYTF. The full variable domain, with the rest looked up from reference TRBV7-9 and TRBJ1-2, is DTGVSQNPRHKITKRGQNVTFRCDPISEHNRLYWYRQTLGQGPEFLTYFQNEAQLEKSRLLSDRFSAERPKGSFSTLEIQRTEQGDSAMYLCASTITKGVGYTFGSGTRLTVV.

The DNA of the CDR3 is TGTGCCAGCAGGGGTACTAGCGGGAGTGCCCACGAGCAGTACTTC. This codes for CASRGTSGSAHEQYF. This chain uses TRBV6-5 with TRBJ2-7, with 11 bases that match TRBD2. The CDR3 is 15 amino acids. Trimming took 6 bases from V and 5 from J; bases not matched to a gene: 9. Germline assignment: CDR1 MNHEY and CDR2 SVGAGI.

A few counts support this clone. This chain links TRBV19 with TRBJ2-3; D uncertain. V gave up 3 bases and J gave up 2 bases, with 3 bases separating them. The CDR3 is 12 amino acids. The germline V gene has CDR1 LNHDA and CDR2 SQIVND (reference sequence). CDR3 in DNA: TGTGCCAGTAGTATGGCCACAGATACGCAGTATTTT. Its protein is CASSMATDTQYF.

This chain connects TRBV6-5 to TRBJ2-2; D unresolved. Germline-derived CDR1 and CDR2 are MNHEY and SVGAGI. V lost 2 bases and J 10 bases, leaving 11 bases between the germline ends. This CDR3 has 13 residues. The CDR3 spells CASSYAIPAELFF. The CDR3 DNA reads TGTGCCAGCAGTTACGCGATCCCCGCGGAGCTGTTTTTT.

The chain has TRBV6-1 and TRBJ1-4; a possible D gene is TRBD1 (6 bases). Trimming stripped 4 bases from V and 0 bases from J, with 12 bases between. There are 16 residues in the CDR3. Germline lookup yields CDR1 MNHNS and CDR2 SASEGT. CDR3 protein: CASSVWGRTTNEKLFF. DNA of the CDR3: TGTGCCAGCAGTGTCTGGGGGCGTACAACTAATGAAAAACTGTTTTTT.

CDR3 DNA sequence: TGTGCCAGCAGTGGGACAGCCAAACTCTATGGCTACACCTTC. Translating gives CASSGTAKLYGYTF. The V and J genes are TRBV2 and TRBJ1-2; a possible D gene is TRBD1 (6 bases). Deletions cut 4 bases from V and 4 bases from J, with 13 bases between. The CDR3 is 14 amino acids. The germline V gene has CDR1 SNHLY and CDR2 FYNNEI.